This T cell receptor beta chain was retrieved from a study of blood T cell repertoires in COVID-19. This clone was recorded only once. This CDR3 is built from 16 residues. CDR1 SGHNT and CDR2 YYREEE come from the germline V gene (reference sequence). The V gene end was trimmed by 4 bases and the J gene end by 2 bases; junction bases not matched to a gene: 6. The assay was immunoSEQ multiplex PCR, and TCRdb's table has in-frame clones only and misses some. The sample includes about 140,000 clones, 77% of them seen just once. V gene TRBV5-4 combines with J gene TRBJ2-7; TRBD2 agrees at 13 bases. The sequence was collected from a woman in her forties or fifties with active or convalescent COVID-19. Source material: peripheral blood. The CDR3 here is CASSTGLAGAPYEQYF. DNA for the CDR3: TGTGCCAGCAGCACCGGACTAGCGGGGGCCCCCTACGAGCAGTACTTC.